The rows below give T cell receptor beta chains drawn from one sample of a study of CXCR3-negative and CXCR3-positive naive CD8 T cells. Reanalyzing the 5' RACE reads, TCRdb keeps one entry per CDR3 protein, without DNA. Its table lists around 65,000 distinct CDR3 sequences. Sequenced sample: naive CXCR3+ CD8+ T cells from blood. Receptors were obtained from a human donor in good health. Some clones in this sample may be carry-over from other donors' samples. Both conserved end residues are part of each CDR3. Clone size is not always given. Where it is, it says once, few, many or a class for expanded clones.

>NA|TRBV6-2/TRBV6-3|TRBJ2-1
CASSYPGLAGVYEQFF
>NA|TRBV27|TRBJ2-1
CASSLWGASPYNEQFF
>NA|TRBV29-1|TRBJ2-1
CSVELTSGGVEQFF
>NA|TRBV7-6|TRBJ2-7
CASSPTGPHEQYF
>NA|TRBV20-1|TRBJ1-1
CSASHRGSTEAFF
>NA|TRBV6-2/TRBV6-3|TRBJ2-1
CASSYSSGSSYNEQFF
>NA|TRBV6-5|TRBJ1-2
CASSTGTYGYTF
>NA|TRBV7-9|TRBJ2-2
CATIQNTGELFF
>NA|TRBV7-9|TRBJ2-7
CASSPGQYEQYF
>NA|TRBV11-2|TRBJ2-3
CASSPMVTPATDTQYF
>NA|TRBV7-6|TRBJ2-7
CASSPRAGDSYEQYF
>NA|TRBV6-6|TRBJ1-2
CASSPNPDRVYGYTF
>NA|TRBV5-6|TRBJ1-2
CASRTRTGRYGYTF
>NA|TRBV20-1|TRBJ1-2
CSAREQGLYTF
>NA|TRBV20-1|TRBJ1-1
CSARVETGSEAFF
>NA|TRBV7-8|TRBJ2-1
CASSDPGAYNEQFF
>NA|TRBV5-4|TRBJ2-3
CASSLGGGRLPDTQYF
>NA|TRBV29-1|TRBJ2-5
CSVDFFGNIPQETQYF
>NA|TRBV20-1|TRBJ2-6
CSARGGSHYSGANVLTF
>NA|TRBV12-3/TRBV12-4|TRBJ2-6
CASSFLQDTPSVLTF
>NA|TRBV12-3/TRBV12-4|TRBJ2-1
CASSWTHEQFF
>NA|TRBV14|TRBJ2-7
CASSPGGWYEQYF
>NA|TRBV20-1|TRBJ2-7
CSAQGISYEQYF
>NA|TRBV11-2|TRBJ2-1
CASSSVGWQFF
>NA|TRBV7-9|TRBJ2-7
CASSFNRGYEQYF
>NA|TRBV29-1|TRBJ2-3
CSVERGTDTQYF
>NA|TRBV5-1|TRBJ2-7
CASSLTDSPYEQYF
>NA|TRBV9|TRBJ1-2
CASLSGVYGYTF
>NA|TRBV5-1|TRBJ2-2
CASSLLPGPTNTGELFF
>NA|TRBV28|TRBJ2-7
CASSLRGYEQYF
>NA|TRBV10-3|TRBJ2-7
CAIRDTGSYEQYF
>NA|TRBV12-3/TRBV12-4|TRBJ1-5
CASRTTGDQPQHF
>NA|TRBV20-1|TRBJ2-5
CSARHRERRETQYF
>NA|TRBV13|TRBJ2-3
CASSSRLADTQYF
>medium-sized|TRBV29-1|TRBJ2-5
CSVEVLRQSLRETQYF
>NA|TRBV28|TRBJ2-1
CASSPRGLNEQFF
>NA|TRBV21-1|TRBJ2-1
CASPALRLEPRYNEQFF
>NA|TRBV4-3|TRBJ1-4
CASSQEGKGTTNEKLFF
>NA|TRBV7-9|TRBJ1-1
CASSLPTGDMNTEAFF
>NA|TRBV29-1|TRBJ2-2
CSVWGVTGELFF
>NA|TRBV29-1|TRBJ2-7
CSVPRTEGGPLVAEQYF
>NA|TRBV2|TRBJ2-1
CASTREDFNEQFF
>NA|TRBV12-3/TRBV12-4|TRBJ1-2
CASTYVAFYGYTF
>NA|TRBV27|TRBJ2-2
CASETGGGTGELFF
>NA|TRBV12-3/TRBV12-4|TRBJ2-7
CASTGTGNYEQYF
>NA|TRBV6-2/TRBV6-3|TRBJ2-7
CASSNEDTSYEQYF
>NA|TRBV6-1|TRBJ1-3
CASMGVSVSGNTIYF
>NA|TRBV7-9|TRBJ2-5
CASSSPMTETQYF
>NA|TRBV6-2/TRBV6-3|TRBJ2-5
CASSSSGYQETQYF
>NA|TRBV12-3/TRBV12-4|TRBJ2-1
CASSLVGTGYNNEQFF
>NA|TRBV29-1|TRBJ2-7
CSVEGYSGRDYEQYF
>NA|TRBV6-1|TRBJ2-7
CASSGYSGTGNYEQYF
>NA|TRBV3-1|TRBJ2-2
CASSQGSANTGELFF
>NA|TRBV23-1|TRBJ2-3
CASNFRTDDTDTQYF
>NA|TRBV15|TRBJ2-5
CATALRGSETQYF
>NA|TRBV27|TRBJ2-1
CASSLTGGPYNEQFF
>NA|TRBV11-2|TRBJ2-7
CASSLGDTFSEQYF